The entry below describes one T cell receptor (beta chain). Antigen specificity is unknown. The CDR3 is 14 amino acids. Germline CDR1 LNHDA, CDR2 SQIVND (reference sequence). V trimming: 4 bases; J trimming: 0 bases; junction bases outside the gene matches: 3. This sample is drawn from a study of beta chain features in type 1 diabetes. In the study overall: Cell yields, age and gender were similar between patients and healthy donors. Whole-study results and caveats: TCRB repertoires of naive, central memory and Treg cells appeared more similar among patients than among healthy donors. Shorter TCRB CDR3s, moderately but significantly so, were found in Type 1 diabetes patients in all four CD4+ subsets.

cDNA synthesis used the whole RNA isolate, giving expressed TCRB sequences. Sequencing used immunoSEQ multiplex PCR; TCRdb keeps in-frame clones, though not all of them. The top ten hold 1% of the sample, which has around 290,000 clones, approximately 8.1% seen once. The V and J genes are TRBV19 and TRBJ2-7, with TRBD2 identical over 7 bases. Sequencing used central memory CD4+ T cells from blood. This receptor was identified in a young woman in good health. The chain's CDR3 is CASSNGGSSYEQYF. The CDR3 DNA sequence: TGTGCCAGTAGTAACGGCGGGAGCTCCTACGAGCAGTACTTC.